The T cell receptor (beta chain) under discussion was sequenced for a study of T cell responses to AZD1222 COVID-19 vaccine. General observations from the study: Repertoires were collected only later (after the peak T cell response had occurred). Baseline seropositivity characterized only six AZD1222 recipients. The donor cohort was predominantly white British with a female majority, and clonal diversity may have been underestimated.

About this clone itself: Antigen specificity is unknown.

The data were produced by immunoSEQ multiplex PCR, yet TCRdb's version contains in-frame clones alone and is incomplete. This sample has approximately 150,000 clones; 92% occur once, and the top ten carry roughly 4%. The sequence came from an adult who received the AZD1222 COVID-19 vaccine. Specimen: peripheral blood, collected 28 days after the second AZD1222 dose.

CDR3 DNA sequence: TGTGCCAGTAGAACGTGGGGGGGAAACACCGGGGAGCTGTTTTTT. It translates to CASRTWGGNTGELFF. The chain combines TRBV19 with TRBJ2-2; 7 bases map to TRBD2. Germline V gene data show CDR1 as LNHDA and CDR2 as SQIVND (reference sequence). The CDR3 covers 15 residues. The trim removed 6 bases at V and 2 bases at J, leaving 6 bases unmatched.